The subject of this entry is one T cell receptor beta chain. The sample belongs to a study of blood T cell repertoires in COVID-19. Study-wide background: Samples representing acute and convalescent COVID-19 were sourced from the United States, Italy and Spain. PBMCs, B-cell-depleted T cells, or T cells provided the cDNA or gDNA that made up the material.

Under the authors' procedure: For nucleated cells, counts were estimated from reference gene primer amplification. Here immunoSEQ multiplex PCR was the method, and the copy in TCRdb shows in-frame clones only, minus some. From that table come the V and J calls and clone size; the DNA was used to work out D and trimming. The repertoire has around 220,000 clones, more than 75% of them found once; the top ten carry around 8%. The CDR3 is 13 residues long. Germline assignment: CDR1 LNHDA and CDR2 SQIVND (reference sequence). Trimming took 5 bases from V and 1 from J, leaving 8 bases between them. The sample was peripheral blood. This clonotype was obtained from an elderly woman with COVID-19, enrolled during active disease. This rearrangement joins TRBV19 to TRBJ1-1; no firm D call. The CDR3 DNA reads as TGTGCCAGTAGTGCCTACAGGAACACTGAAGCTTTCTTT. Protein: CASSAYRNTEAFF.